The rows below give T cell receptor beta chains drawn from one sample of a study of T cells in Graves' hyperthyroidism and ophthalmopathy. A single record per CDR3 protein comes from TCRdb applying MiXCR to the multiplex PCR reads. This table holds hundreds of thousands of distinct CDR3 sequences, 14% found once. Sequences were obtained from blood. The origin of the receptors is a woman aged 18-29 years with Graves' hyperthyroidism. Both conserved end residues are part of each CDR3. A D gene is named only where the DNA matches it firmly. Clone size is given for some rows only: seen once, a few or many times, or a class if the clone is expanded.

d_call | cdr3_length | clone_size | j_call | v_call | cdr3_aa | cdr3_nt
TRBD2 | 16 | few | TRBJ2-1 | TRBV6-5 | CASSYVVASGSQEQFF | TGTGCCAGCAGTTACGTTGTGGCTAGCGGGAGTCAGGAGCAGTTCTTC
TRBD1 | 13 | - | TRBJ1-2 | TRBV4-2 | CASTQGQGTGYTF | TGTGCCAGCACCCAGGGACAGGGAACTGGCTACACCTTC
- | 19 | few | TRBJ1-5 | TRBV4-1 | CASSHQHPQTGPLNQPQHF | TGCGCCAGCAGCCACCAACACCCCCAGACGGGCCCCTTAAATCAGCCCCAGCATTTT
TRBD1 | 14 | - | TRBJ1-1 | TRBV3-1 | CASSHDTGGNEAFF | TGTGCCAGCAGCCACGATACAGGGGGCAACGAAGCTTTCTTT
- | 13 | - | TRBJ1-5 | TRBV20-1 | CSAKGGGNQPQHF | TGCAGTGCCAAGGGTGGTGGCAATCAGCCCCAGCATTTT
TRBD1 | 18 | - | TRBJ1-2 | TRBV6-1 | CASSPRPIDRGTTYGYTF | TGTGCCAGCAGTCCAAGACCAATCGACAGGGGGACTACCTATGGCTACACCTTC
- | 15 | - | TRBJ2-7 | TRBV4-1 | CASSQVQGWIYEQYF | TGCGCCAGCAGCCAAGTACAGGGTTGGATCTACGAGCAGTACTTC
- | 13 | many | TRBJ2-1 | TRBV12-3/TRBV12-4 | CASSTDRFNEQFF | TGTGCCAGCAGTACTGACAGATTCAATGAGCAGTTCTTC
- | 14 | - | TRBJ2-3 | TRBV6-1 | CASTPVAWGDTQYF | TGTGCCAGCACCCCGGTAGCTTGGGGGGATACGCAGTATTTT
TRBD2 | 16 | - | TRBJ2-7 | TRBV6-6 | CASSYQPWTSSYEQYF | TGTGCCAGCAGTTACCAACCTTGGACTAGTAGTTACGAGCAGTACTTC
- | 12 | few | TRBJ1-2 | TRBV29-1 | CSVGPGGYGYTF | TGCAGCGTTGGCCCGGGGGGCTATGGCTACACCTTC
- | 12 | - | TRBJ2-1 | TRBV7-9 | CASSHLNNEQFF | TGTGCCAGCAGCCACCTTAACAATGAGCAGTTCTTC
- | 12 | - | TRBJ2-1 | TRBV2 | CASRAGTAKQFF | TGTGCCAGCAGAGCCGGGACCGCAAAGCAGTTCTTC
- | 11 | - | TRBJ2-3 | TRBV6-2/TRBV6-3 | CAAEYGGTQYF | TGTGCCGCCGAGTACGGGGGTACGCAGTATTTT
- | 14 | many | TRBJ1-1 | TRBV6-5 | CASSYDSRDTEAFF | TGTGCCAGCAGTTACGATTCCAGGGACACTGAAGCTTTCTTT
- | 14 | few | TRBJ2-1 | TRBV5-6 | CASSSTAGYNEQFF | TGTGCCAGCAGCTCGACGGCCGGCTACAATGAGCAGTTCTTC
- | 14 | - | TRBJ2-3 | TRBV20-1 | CSAREAGGGNTQYF | TGCAGTGCTAGAGAGGCAGGCGGCGGAAATACGCAGTATTTT
- | 19 | - | TRBJ2-7 | TRBV6-9 | CASSFFRLAAGGSAYEQYF | TGTGCCAGCAGTTTTTTCCGGTTGGCGGCGGGCGGATCCGCCTACGAGCAGTACTTC
- | 12 | - | TRBJ2-3 | TRBV29-1 | CSVLGYTDTQYF | TGCAGCGTTTTGGGGTACACAGATACGCAGTATTTT
TRBD2 | 16 | - | TRBJ2-1 | TRBV25-1 | CASSEGVPSGLNEQFF | TGTGCCAGCAGTGAGGGAGTCCCTAGCGGGCTTAATGAGCAGTTCTTC
TRBD2 | 18 | - | TRBJ2-1 | TRBV6-2/TRBV6-3 | CASSYPTVGAGDFYEQFF | TGTGCCAGCAGTTACCCCACCGTTGGGGCGGGAGATTTCTACGAGCAGTTCTTC
- | 15 | - | TRBJ2-3 | TRBV7-2 | CASSWGAALIDTQYF | TGTGCCAGCAGCTGGGGGGCGGCACTGATTGATACGCAGTATTTT
- | 12 | many | TRBJ1-1 | TRBV6-2/TRBV6-3 | CASSLRRTEAFF | TGTGCCAGCAGTCTGCGGCGGACTGAAGCTTTCTTT
- | 16 | - | TRBJ2-2 | TRBV5-5 | CASSSVLGAVDGELFF | TGTGCCAGCAGCTCGGTTTTGGGGGCGGTCGACGGGGAGCTGTTTTTT
- | 15 | many | TRBJ2-7 | TRBV20-1 | CSARDWGGGAYEQYF | TGCAGTGCTAGAGATTGGGGTGGGGGCGCCTACGAGCAGTACTTC
- | 13 | many | TRBJ2-5 | TRBV12-3/TRBV12-4 | CASSPRLKETQYF | TGTGCCAGCAGTCCGAGGCTTAAAGAGACCCAGTACTTC
- | 16 | many | TRBJ2-3 | TRBV13 | CASSLRWSPDTDTQYF | TGTGCCAGCAGCTTACGCTGGTCGCCGGACACAGATACGCAGTATTTT
- | 14 | many | TRBJ2-7 | TRBV5-5 | CASSGRPPSYEQYF | TGTGCCAGCAGCGGGAGGCCGCCGTCCTACGAGCAGTACTTC
- | 15 | - | TRBJ2-3 | TRBV7-2 | CASSFTSLSTDTQYF | TGTGCCAGCAGCTTTACTAGCCTTAGCACAGATACGCAGTATTTT
- | 13 | - | TRBJ2-4 | TRBV20-1 | CSARSGAKNIQYF | TGCAGTGCTAGATCGGGAGCCAAAAACATTCAGTACTTC
- | 16 | many | TRBJ2-5 | TRBV28 | CASSPTRRRGKETQYF | TGTGCCAGCAGTCCAACACGGCGGAGGGGGAAAGAGACCCAGTACTTC
TRBD2 | 15 | many | TRBJ2-7 | TRBV20-1 | CSARGAGGSINEQYF | TGCAGTGCCCGCGGCGCGGGCGGGAGTATCAACGAGCAGTACTTC
- | 15 | many | TRBJ1-1 | TRBV5-1 | CASSLLGSENTEAFF | TGCGCCAGCAGCCTTTTGGGGTCGGAGAACACTGAAGCTTTCTTT
- | 13 | many | TRBJ1-6 | TRBV12-3/TRBV12-4 | CASSPGGDSPLHF | TGTGCCAGCAGCCCGGGGGGGGATTCACCCCTCCACTTT
- | 15 | - | TRBJ2-7 | TRBV19 | CASNIRREGPHEQYF | TGTGCCAGTAATATTCGAAGAGAGGGGCCCCACGAGCAGTACTTC
- | 16 | few | TRBJ2-1 | TRBV6-2/TRBV6-3 | CASSYRPSGPYNEQFF | TGTGCCAGCAGTTATCGGCCCAGCGGGCCCTACAATGAGCAGTTCTTC
TRBD1 | 15 | - | TRBJ2-7 | TRBV7-2 | CASSATGGGVDEQYF | TGTGCCAGCAGCGCCACAGGGGGCGGGGTGGACGAGCAGTACTTC
- | 18 | many | TRBJ2-1 | TRBV12-3/TRBV12-4 | CASSFRGTSFRIPNEQFF | TGTGCCAGCAGTTTTAGGGGAACTAGCTTTCGCATTCCCAATGAGCAGTTCTTC
TRBD2 | 14 | many | TRBJ2-3 | TRBV7-9 | CASSLSGMADTQYF | TGTGCCAGCAGCTTAAGCGGGATGGCAGATACGCAGTATTTT
TRBD2 | 15 | many | TRBJ2-3 | TRBV2 | CASSDLAGLPDTQYF | TGTGCCAGCAGTGACCTAGCGGGATTACCAGATACGCAGTATTTT
- | 13 | few | TRBJ2-3 | TRBV7-9 | CASSYAVTDTQYF | TGTGCCAGCAGCTATGCAGTCACAGATACGCAGTATTTT
TRBD2 | 15 | many | TRBJ2-5 | TRBV7-8 | CASSGGLADQETQYF | TGTGCCAGCAGCGGGGGACTAGCTGACCAAGAGACCCAGTACTTC
- | 17 | many | TRBJ1-1 | TRBV7-8 | CASSLTRVLQVNTEAFF | TGTGCCAGCAGCCTCACCCGGGTCCTCCAAGTGAACACTGAAGCTTTCTTT
- | 15 | many | TRBJ2-5 | TRBV2 | CASSEALGGGETQYF | TGTGCCAGCAGTGAAGCCCTCGGAGGGGGAGAGACCCAGTACTTC
- | 13 | many | TRBJ2-5 | TRBV2 | CASSATYIQTQYF | TGTGCCAGCAGCGCCACCTATATCCAGACCCAGTACTTC
- | 16 | few | TRBJ1-6 | TRBV4-1 | CASSQDPGLSSSPLHF | TGCGCCAGCAGCCAGGATCCGGGACTGAGCAGTTCACCCCTCCACTTT
TRBD2 | 13 | many | TRBJ2-1 | TRBV20-1 | CSATSSSYNEQFF | TGCAGTGCGACTAGCAGCTCCTACAATGAGCAGTTCTTC